Below, 20 T cell receptor beta chains from the same sample are listed, as sequenced in a study of cytomegalovirus exposure and HLA in healthy donors. In the PCR, 60 Vbeta and 13 Jbeta primers were used. Profiled with immunoSEQ multiplex PCR; TCRdb holds only in-frame clones, not every one. Of about 160,000 clones detected, approximately 79% appear once; the ten largest clones hold 1.2% to 1.5%. Sequencing was carried out using PBMCs. These TCRs come from a man aged 55 to 70 in good health and CMV-seronegative.

The chain recombines TRBV7-2 with TRBJ2-2; 10 nucleotides align to TRBD2. In germline, CDR1 is SGHTA, CDR2 FQGNSA. Trimming took 4 bases from V and 1 from J; bases not matched to a gene: 9. This CDR3 spans 18 amino acids. The CDR3 reads CASSSPPGLARNTGELFF. Here the CDR3 DNA reads TGTGCCAGCAGCTCGCCTCCGGGACTAGCGCGGAACACCGGGGAGCTGTTTTTT.

The rearrangement links TRBV5-1 to TRBJ2-1, with TRBD1 matching over 11 bases. V gave up 0 bases and J gave up 8 bases; unmatched junction bases: 7. Germline-derived CDR1 and CDR2 are SGHRS and YFSETQ. This CDR3 has 16 amino acids. The CDR3 protein is CASSLGWTGGFDEQFF. In nucleotides, the CDR3 is TGCGCCAGCAGCTTGGGCTGGACAGGGGGCTTCGATGAGCAGTTCTTC.

The chain carries TRBV7-2 and TRBJ2-7; D might be TRBD2 (5 bases). The CDR3 extends over 13 amino acids. Germline V lookup: CDR1 SGHTA, CDR2 FQGNSA. V was pared by 1 base and J by 6 bases, with 10 bases between. CDR3 amino acids: CASSLVPAGEQYF. CDR3 in DNA: TGTGCCAGCAGCTTAGTGCCGGCGGGCGAGCAGTACTTC.

V gene TRBV11-2 combines with J gene TRBJ1-2; 7 nucleotides line up with TRBD1. J was trimmed by 7 bases and V by 2 bases; bases with no gene match: 10. This CDR3 is 15 amino acids long. Germline V gene lookup returns CDR1 SGHAT and CDR2 FQNNGV. This chain's CDR3 is CASSLKRRQGGGYTF. The CDR3 DNA sequence: TGTGCCAGCAGCTTAAAACGACGACAGGGTGGTGGCTACACCTTC.

The genes are TRBV11-2 and TRBJ2-5; 12 bases line up with TRBD1. Germline V CDR1 and CDR2: SGHAT, FQNNGV. The CDR3 totals 15 residues. V shed 5 bases, J shed 5 bases, and the junction held 6 bases outside the gene matches. CDR3 residues: CASSHGTGGDETQYF. The CDR3 bases are TGTGCCAGCAGCCACGGGACAGGGGGCGATGAGACCCAGTACTTC.

The J gene is TRBJ1-2, the V gene TRBV6-6; no firm D call. CDR1 and CDR2 from the germline V gene are MNHNY and SVGAGI (reference sequence). The ends were cut back, 5 bases at V and 6 bases at J, with 10 bases in the middle. The CDR3 totals 12 residues. CDR3 DNA sequence: TGTGCCAGCAGTGCTAGAGGAGATGGCTACACCTTC. Its translation is CASSARGDGYTF.

This clone was recorded a few times. The chain uses TRBV11-3 and TRBJ2-2, with TRBD2 as a possible D gene (5 bases). CDR1 SGHNT and CDR2 YENEEA come from the germline V gene. The CDR3 is 16 amino acids. V was shortened by 5 bases and J by 0 bases, with 13 bases between the two germline ends. This chain's CDR3 is CASSPRTQTNTGELFF. The CDR3 nucleotides are TGTGCCAGCAGCCCGCGGACTCAGACGAACACCGGGGAGCTGTTTTTT.

The gene calls are TRBV5-5 and TRBJ2-1; a possible D gene is TRBD1 (5 bases). The CDR3 runs 14 residues. The V gene lost 3 bases and the J gene lost 5 bases, with 12 bases spanning the gap. Per germline, CDR1 SGHKS and CDR2 YYEKEE (reference sequence). The CDR3 nucleotides are TGTGCCAGCAGCTCCCAAAACAGGAACAATGAGCAGTTCTTC. Its protein product is CASSSQNRNNEQFF.

The rearrangement uses TRBV9 and TRBJ2-2; D may be TRBD1 (7 bases). V was trimmed by 0 bases and J by 5 bases, leaving 20 bases between them. The CDR3 is made up of 18 amino acids. The V gene's germline CDR1 is SGDLS and CDR2 YYNGEE. The CDR3 protein is CASSVADLRRGQTGELFF. CDR3 bases: TGTGCCAGCAGCGTAGCGGATCTGAGGAGGGGGCAGACCGGGGAGCTGTTTTTT.

The V and J genes are TRBV2 and TRBJ2-1; D might be TRBD1 (6 bases). Per germline, CDR1 SNHLY and CDR2 FYNNEI. Trimming took off 5 bases at V and 10 bases at J, with 15 bases between the two ends. The CDR3 runs to 13 residues. CDR3 amino acids: CASSRTGKREQFF. CDR3 sequence (DNA): TGTGCCAGCAGTAGAACAGGGAAGCGGGAGCAGTTCTTC.

The V gene is TRBV15, the J gene TRBJ1-1; the match to TRBD1 covers 7 bases. This CDR3 spans 14 amino acids. Germline CDR1 is LNHNV and CDR2 is YYDKDF (reference sequence). J was trimmed by 5 bases and V by 3 bases; bases with no gene match: 6. This chain's CDR3 is CATSRNRGITEAFF. The CDR3 region has the DNA TGTGCCACCAGCAGGAACAGGGGAATAACTGAAGCTTTCTTT.

This clone appeared once. The J gene is TRBJ2-7, the V gene TRBV28; 7 bases are shared with TRBD1. The junction had 3 bases not matched to a gene; V was cut back by 8 bases and J by 2 bases. Germline V gives CDR1 MDHEN, CDR2 SYDVKM. The CDR3 spans 12 residues. The CDR3 coding sequence is TGTGCCAGCCTCGGGACAGCCTACGAGCAGTACTTC. It translates to CASLGTAYEQYF.

V gene TRBV29-1 combines with J gene TRBJ2-1; D remains ambiguous. The CDR3 loop spans 13 amino acids. The V gene's germline CDR1 is SQVTM and CDR2 ANQGSEA. CDR3: CALLAPTYNEQFF. The CDR3, as DNA: TGCGCTCTCTTAGCACCCACCTACAATGAGCAGTTCTTC.

The chain joins TRBV9 to TRBJ2-2; TRBD1 aligns across 8 bases. This CDR3 contains 14 residues. The germline V gene has CDR1 SGDLS and CDR2 YYNGEE. The V segment lost 2 bases and the J segment 7 bases; nucleotides outside the gene matches: 4. The CDR3 here is CASSVQTGVGELFF. DNA for the CDR3: TGTGCCAGCAGCGTCCAGACAGGGGTCGGGGAGCTGTTTTTT.

The V call is TRBV12-1, the J call TRBJ1-2. TRBV12-1 is a recognized pseudogene. The CDR3 runs 15 residues. CDR3 nucleotide sequence: TGTGCCAGCAGCCCTGCCGGGTCCCTCCGATATGGCTACACCTTC. It codes for CASSPAGSLRYGYTF.

The chain joins TRBV6-5 to TRBJ1-3, with 8 bases that match TRBD1. Germline-derived CDR1 and CDR2 are MNHEY and SVGAGI. V shed 5 bases, J shed 7 bases, and the junction held 4 bases outside the gene matches. The length of the CDR3 is 13 residues. CDR3 coding DNA: TGTGCCAGCAGTACGGACAGGGCGAACACCATATATTTT. This gives the protein CASSTDRANTIYF.

V and J are TRBV28 and TRBJ2-7, with 11 nucleotides matching TRBD1. Unmatched junction bases numbered 4, after V lost 2 bases and J lost 10 bases. Germline CDR1 is MDHEN and CDR2 is SYDVKM. This CDR3 contains 13 residues. The DNA for the CDR3 is TGTGCCAGCAGTTTAATGGACAGGGGGCCCCAGTACTTC. It encodes CASSLMDRGPQYF.

To note about this clone: The sample carries other DNA sequences with the same CDR3. The chain recombines TRBV29-1 with TRBJ2-1; 12 positions match TRBD2. CDR3 length equals 15 residues. The germline V gene has CDR1 SQVTM and CDR2 ANQGSEA. Trimming at V came to 3 bases and at J to 0 bases, leaving 0 bases not matched to a gene. The CDR3 sequence is CSVETSGSSYNEQFF. The CDR3 region has the DNA TGCAGCGTTGAGACTAGCGGGAGCTCCTACAATGAGCAGTTCTTC.

The chain joins TRBV5-1 to TRBJ2-5; TRBD2 matches 14 bases. V was pared by 4 bases and J by 4 bases, with 6 bases of the junction left unmatched. The CDR3 length is 16 residues. Germline lookup yields CDR1 SGHRS and CDR2 YFSETQ. CDR3 nucleotides: TGCGCCAGCAGCCCGGGACTAGCGGGGGTTGCAGAGACCCAGTACTTC. It translates to CASSPGLAGVAETQYF.

The chain couples TRBV10-3 to TRBJ1-6; D is possibly TRBD1 (5 bases). The V and J ends lost 7 bases and 10 bases respectively, with 17 bases between them. Germline-derived CDR1 and CDR2 are ENHRY and SYGVKD. The CDR3 consists of 14 residues. The CDR3 sequence is CAIMGTHPDSPLHF. For the CDR3, the DNA is TGTGCCATCATGGGGACTCATCCAGACTCACCCCTCCACTTT.